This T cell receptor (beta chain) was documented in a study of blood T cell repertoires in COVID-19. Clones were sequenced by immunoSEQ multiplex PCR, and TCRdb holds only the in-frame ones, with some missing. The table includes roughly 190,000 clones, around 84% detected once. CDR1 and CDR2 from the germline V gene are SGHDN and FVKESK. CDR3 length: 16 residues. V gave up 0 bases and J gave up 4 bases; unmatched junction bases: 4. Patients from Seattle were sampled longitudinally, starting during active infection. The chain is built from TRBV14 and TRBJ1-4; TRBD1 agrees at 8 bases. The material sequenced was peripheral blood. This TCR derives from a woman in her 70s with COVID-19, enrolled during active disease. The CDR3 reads CASSQDRGRLNEKLFF. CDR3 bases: TGTGCCAGCAGCCAAGACAGGGGGCGCCTTAATGAAAAACTGTTTTTT.